These 19 T cell receptor beta chains were all obtained from the same sample, sequenced in a study of ipilimumab plus nivolumab after autologous stem cell transplantation (dated by TCRdb to 2020 to 2022). The library was built by means of the immunoSEQ multiplex PCR assay. TCRdb holds this immuneACCESS table with in-frame rearrangements only. Some clones are missing; in checked studies, unresolved V genes explain under half, and the rest has no known cause. Recorded for this sample are around 84,000 clones; over 80% of them occurred a single time. Approximately 2.2% of the sample is held by the ten biggest clonotypes. Sequences were derived from PBMCs, sampled in a trial of ipilimumab plus nivolumab as post-transplant consolidation. The receptors originated from a male donor with diffuse large B-cell lymphoma.

This clone was recorded only once. This sequence joins TRBV9 and TRBJ2-3, with 11 bases fitting TRBD2. This CDR3 is 17 amino acids long. Germline loops: CDR1 SGDLS, CDR2 YYNGEE. V dropped 3 bases and J dropped 3; count of bases not matched to a gene: 9. The CDR3 nucleotides are TGTGCCAGCAGCGGTAGCGGGGGGGCAAGATTAACAGATACGCAGTATTTT. This codes for CASSGSGGARLTDTQYF.

The chain joins TRBV7-2 to TRBJ2-1, with D hard to call. Trimming cost V 4 bases and J 8 bases, with 12 bases left between them. The germline gives CDR1 SGHTA, CDR2 FQGNSA. The CDR3 totals 13 residues. This chain's CDR3 is CASSSATGDEQFF. The CDR3 region has the DNA TGTGCCAGCAGCTCGGCGACTGGGGATGAGCAGTTCTTC.

The rearrangement uses TRBV29-1 and TRBJ1-1, with TRBD1 matching 7 bases. Germline V CDR1 and CDR2: SQVTM, ANQGSEA. Trimming removed 6 bases from V and 2 bases from J; junction bases left unmatched: 12. There are 15 residues in the CDR3. CDR3 region: CSVYGGQAGNTEAFF. For the CDR3, the DNA is TGCAGCGTCTATGGTGGACAGGCTGGAAACACTGAAGCTTTCTTT.

V gene TRBV19 combines with J gene TRBJ2-7, with D possibly TRBD2 on 7 matching bases. V lost 3 bases to trimming and J lost 5 bases, with 14 bases between them. The V gene's germline CDR1 is LNHDA and CDR2 SQIVND (reference sequence). The CDR3 covers 14 residues. The CDR3 is CASSIKGGPHEQYF. In nucleotides, the CDR3 is TGTGCCAGTAGTATTAAGGGGGGGCCTCACGAGCAGTACTTC.

The chain recombines TRBV18 with TRBJ1-3; the match to TRBD1 covers 9 bases. CDR1 is KGHSH and CDR2 is LQKENI in the germline V gene. Trimming at V came to 2 bases and at J to 2 bases, leaving 1 base not matched to a gene. The CDR3 sequence is 15 residues long. CDR3 residues: CASSPGTGTGNTIYF. The CDR3 DNA follows: TGTGCCAGCTCACCAGGGACAGGGACTGGAAACACCATATATTTT.

The rearrangement links TRBV19 to TRBJ1-2; D remains ambiguous. This CDR3 has 11 amino acids. Looked up from germline, CDR1 is LNHDA and CDR2 is SQIVND (reference sequence). V lost 5 bases and J lost 4, with 5 bases in between. CDR3 nucleotide sequence: TGTGCCAGTAGTCTCTCCTATGGCTACACCTTC. This translates into CASSLSYGYTF.

V usage is TRBV12-5 and J usage is TRBJ2-4; TRBD1 is a possible D gene (6 bases). The CDR3 consists of 15 residues. Trimming removed 5 bases at V and 3 bases at J, with 14 bases between. Looked up from germline, CDR1 is LGHNT and CDR2 is FRNRAP. The CDR3 here is CASGGNRAGKNIQYF. The CDR3 DNA reads TGTGCTAGTGGTGGCAACAGGGCCGGCAAAAACATTCAGTACTTC.

The V gene is TRBV5-4, the J gene TRBJ2-4; D ambiguous. The CDR3 is made up of 14 amino acids. Germline CDR1 SGHNT, CDR2 YYREEE (reference sequence). Trimming removed 4 bases from V and 0 bases from J, with 8 bases in between. CDR3 in DNA: TGTGCCAGCAGCCCCGTTGAAGCCAAAAACATTCAGTACTTC. It specifies CASSPVEAKNIQYF.

The V call is TRBV11-3, the J call TRBJ2-5; D is possibly TRBD1 (6 bases). The CDR3 has 13 amino acids. In germline, CDR1 is SGHNT, CDR2 YENEEA. V lost 4 bases, J lost 4 bases, and 10 bases lay in between. As DNA, the CDR3 is TGTGCCAGCAGCTCCCAGGGGCGAGAGACCCAGTACTTC. Translating it yields CASSSQGRETQYF.

V is TRBV30 and J is TRBJ1-1; maybe TRBD1 (6 bases). This CDR3 contains 13 residues. Germline CDR1 reads GTSNPN; CDR2 reads SVGIG (reference sequence). Trimming shortened V by 3 bases and J by 5 bases, and 13 bases separated the two germline ends. This CDR3 reads CAWSQQGGTEAFF. The CDR3 DNA reads TGTGCCTGGAGCCAACAAGGGGGGACTGAAGCTTTCTTT.

This chain connects TRBV7-2 to TRBJ1-6, with TRBD1 as a possible D gene (6 bases). Germline lookup yields CDR1 SGHTA and CDR2 FQGNSA. There are 16 residues in the CDR3. V shed 5 bases and J shed 7 bases, with 18 bases lying between them. CDR3 coding DNA: TGTGCCAGCAGCCCAAAGCTGGGGGCGGGGAATTCACCCCTCCACTTT. Its protein is CASSPKLGAGNSPLHF.

This chain uses TRBV5-1 with TRBJ2-2; D gene ambiguous. Trimming shortened V by 0 bases and J by 4 bases, and 7 bases separated the two germline ends. This CDR3 is built from 14 residues. Germline values: CDR1 SGHRS, CDR2 YFSETQ. CDR3 coding DNA: TGCGCCAGCAGCTTGGTCCAAGGCACCGGGGAGCTGTTTTTT. It specifies CASSLVQGTGELFF.

The rearrangement joins TRBV10-3 to TRBJ1-2; D is perhaps TRBD1 (6 bases). V was cut by 0 bases and J by 2 bases, with 10 bases left in between. The CDR3 runs to 15 residues. Germline assignment: CDR1 ENHRY and CDR2 SYGVKD. This CDR3 reads CAISESGGRNYGYTF. The CDR3, as DNA: TGTGCCATCAGTGAGTCTGGGGGCCGGAACTATGGCTACACCTTC.

This chain connects TRBV29-1 to TRBJ1-1, with D unclear. The CDR3 spans 13 residues. Looked up from germline, CDR1 is SQVTM and CDR2 is ANQGSEA. Trimming took 2 bases from V and 1 from J, leaving 8 bases between them. CDR3 protein: CSVEFGRNTEAFF. In nucleotides, the CDR3 is TGCAGCGTTGAATTTGGCCGGAACACTGAAGCTTTCTTT.

The chain joins TRBV15 to TRBJ2-7; D perhaps matches TRBD1 (6 bases). This CDR3 has 16 amino acids. The V end was cut by 4 bases, the J end by 2 bases, with 18 bases between. From germline, CDR1 is LNHNV and CDR2 YYDKDF (reference sequence). The CDR3 protein is CATSKVGAGPTYEQYF. In nucleotides, the CDR3 is TGTGCCACCAGCAAAGTGGGGGCAGGCCCGACCTACGAGCAGTACTTC.

As concerns this clone: This is likely a read error, given that the CDR3 carries no conserved phenylalanine or tryptophan at its end. The rearrangement joins TRBV30 to TRBJ1-6; no clear D. V dropped 0 bases and J dropped 8 bases, with 8 bases sitting between them. Germline CDR1 reads GTSNPN; CDR2 reads SVGIG (reference sequence). The CDR3 sequence is 13 residues long. The CDR3 sequence is CAWSVVLDSPLHL. Here the CDR3 DNA reads TGTGCCTGGAGTGTCGTTTTGGATTCACCCCTCCACCTT.

This clone was detected once. The gene calls are TRBV5-1 and TRBJ2-5, with D hard to call. This CDR3 is built from 12 residues. The V gene lost 4 bases and the J gene lost 2 bases, with 6 bases spanning the gap. From germline, CDR1 is SGHRS and CDR2 YFSETQ. The CDR3 loop is CASSPSQETQYF. The CDR3 DNA reads as TGCGCCAGCAGCCCATCTCAAGAGACCCAGTACTTC.

This rearrangement joins TRBV7-2 to TRBJ2-2, with unresolved D. CDR3 size: 13 residues. Trimming stripped 5 bases from V and 5 bases from J, with 9 bases between. In germline, CDR1 is SGHTA, CDR2 FQGNSA. The CDR3 loop is CASSPWFTGELFF. CDR3 bases: TGTGCCAGCAGCCCATGGTTTACCGGGGAGCTGTTTTTT. Full variable domain (outside the CDR3, taken from reference TRBV7-2 and TRBJ2-2): GAGVSQSPSNKVTEKGKDVELRCDPISGHTALYWYRQSLGQGLEFLIYFQGNSAPDKSGLPSDRFSAERTGGSVSTLTIQRTQQEDSAVYLCASSPWFTGELFFGEGSRLTVL.

This clone showed up just once. This chain joins TRBV7-9 and TRBJ2-5; TRBD2 matches at 10 bases. The CDR3 length is 14 residues. Germline V lookup: CDR1 SEHNR, CDR2 FQNEAQ (reference sequence). The V segment lost 5 bases and the J segment 5 bases; nucleotides outside the gene matches: 5. The CDR3: CASSPGTSVETQYF. In DNA, the CDR3 is TGTGCCAGCAGCCCCGGGACTAGCGTTGAGACCCAGTACTTC.